This T cell receptor beta chain came from a study of long-term antiretroviral therapy in people with HIV. Looked up from germline, CDR1 is GTSNPN and CDR2 is SVGIG (reference sequence). Between the trimmed V and J ends, which lost 0 bases and 3 bases, there was a span of 11 bases. This CDR3 contains 15 residues. This clone was seen a single time. Its antigen is as yet unknown. The authors ran the immunoSEQ assay, v3.0, at survey level. Sequencing set out to capture about 35,000-55,000 T-cell genomes per sample. Profiling relied on immunoSEQ multiplex PCR, and the TCRdb table lists in-frame clones only, not all of them. Seen here are about 20,000 clones, about 92% observed once, and the top ten hold under 9.5%. Study observations and caveats: Across all time points, the repertoire was dominated by clones that expanded before ART.

This rearrangement joins TRBV30 to TRBJ1-4; perhaps TRBD1 as D (5 bases). The source was unsorted PBMCs, collected 4.4 years after starting antiretroviral therapy. This sequence originates from a woman between 50 and 59 years old with HIV. This CDR3 reads CAWSVHGAPNEKLFF. The CDR3 region has the DNA TGTGCCTGGAGTGTACATGGGGCTCCTAATGAAAAACTGTTTTTT.